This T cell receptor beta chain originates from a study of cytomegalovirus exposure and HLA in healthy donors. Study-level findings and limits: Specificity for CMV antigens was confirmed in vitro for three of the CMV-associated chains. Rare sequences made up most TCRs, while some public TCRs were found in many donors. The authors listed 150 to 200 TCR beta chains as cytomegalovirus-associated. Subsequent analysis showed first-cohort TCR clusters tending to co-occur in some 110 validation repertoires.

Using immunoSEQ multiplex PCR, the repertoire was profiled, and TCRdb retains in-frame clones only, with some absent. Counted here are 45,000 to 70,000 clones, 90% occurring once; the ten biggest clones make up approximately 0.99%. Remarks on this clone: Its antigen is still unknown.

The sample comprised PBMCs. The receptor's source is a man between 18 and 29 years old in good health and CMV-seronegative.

This CDR3 is CASSQERFIEVNTEAFF. Written as DNA, the CDR3 is TGCGCCAGCAGCCAGGAAAGATTCATCGAGGTTAACACTGAAGCTTTCTTT. The V call is TRBV4-1, the J call TRBJ1-1; D gene ambiguous. Germline V gives CDR1 MGHRA, CDR2 YSYEKL. V was pared by 3 bases and J by 2 bases, with 19 bases between. The CDR3 contains 17 residues.